This T cell receptor beta chain was obtained from a study of T cell repertoires in cytomegalovirus infection. To note about this clonotype: What it binds is not known.

TCRdb recomputed calls from the reads with MiXCR, one row per CDR3 protein. The sample gives about 770,000 distinct CDR3 sequences, about 29% of which show up once; about an eighth is in the top ten. The specimen comprised cultured CD8+ T cells from PBMCs, sampled from culture after CMV antigen stimulation. The sequence came from a human donor in good health (CMV status not recorded). Some clones in this sample may be carry-over from other donors' samples.

For the CDR3, the DNA is TGCAGTGCTAGGGCCAGTGGGCAGGGGGCATACAATGAGCAGTTCTTC. Amino acid sequence: CSARASGQGAYNEQFF. The chain combines TRBV20-1 with TRBJ2-1; 8 bases match TRBD1. The CDR3 spans 16 residues. V gave up 3 bases and J gave up 4 bases; unmatched junction bases: 11. Per germline, CDR1 DFQATT and CDR2 SNEGSKA (reference sequence).